This TCR beta chain was profiled in a study of response to subunit inactivated influenza vaccine. TCRdb analysed the RT-PCR reads with MiXCR anew, one entry per CDR3 protein. The repertoire holds roughly 790,000 distinct CDR3 sequences, with less than 25% as singletons. This clonotype was observed many times. The antigen remains unidentified. Study conclusions and caveats: Authors suggested each seasonal flu vaccination may recruit only limited numbers of new T cells.

Trimming took off 9 bases at V and 0 bases at J, with 9 bases between the two ends. Germline loops: CDR1 SGHTA, CDR2 FQGNSA. This CDR3 comprises 12 residues. V usage is TRBV7-2 and J usage is TRBJ2-7; D might be TRBD2 (5 bases). Here the sequenced sample was PBMCs from blood, taken about 5 days after vaccination. The origin of this receptor is a man aged 50 to 60 who received an inactivated influenza vaccine. CDR3 bases: TGTGCCAGGAGGGCCAGCTCCTACGAGCAGTACTTC. Its translation is CARRASSYEQYF. The full variable domain, rest sourced from reference TRBV7-2 and TRBJ2-7, is GAGVSQSPSNKVTEKGKDVELRCDPISGHTALYWYRQSLGQGLEFLIYFQGNSAPDKSGLPSDRFSAERTGGSVSTLTIQRTQQEDSAVYLCARRASSYEQYFGPGTRLTVT.